These T cell receptor beta chains were read from a single sample in a study of T-cell reconstitution after alpha-beta-depleted transplantation in children. TCRdb reprocessed the PCR reads with MiXCR, giving one entry per CDR3 protein. The sample carries hundreds of thousands of distinct CDR3 sequences, about 24% recorded once. This specimen consisted of PBMCs, mostly from graft donor cells, obtained 360 days after TCRalphabeta/CD19-depleted stem cell transplant. Receptors originate from a female patient aged 2-10 years who had a stem cell transplant for congenital amegakaryocytic thrombocytopenia, so the T cells may come from the graft donor. Each CDR3 is given with its conserved first and last residue. A D gene is named only where the DNA matches it firmly. Only some rows state a clone size, as once, few, many or a class for expanded clones.

j_call clone_size d_call v_call cdr3_aa cdr3_nt
TRBJ1-1 few - TRBV27 CASSPYPAGVEAFF TGTGCCAGCAGCCCTTACCCCGCAGGCGTTGAAGCTTTCTTT
TRBJ2-1 - TRBD2 TRBV2 CASSPGTSGNEQFF TGTGCCAGCAGCCCCGGGACTAGCGGCAATGAGCAGTTCTTC
TRBJ2-5 - - TRBV12-3/TRBV12-4 CASSFSWGAQETQYF TGTGCCAGCAGTTTTTCCTGGGGGGCTCAAGAGACCCAGTACTTC
TRBJ1-4 few TRBD1 TRBV5-1 CASKDRNEKLFF TGCGCCAGCAAGGACAGGAATGAAAAACTGTTTTTT
TRBJ2-1 - - TRBV11-2 CASSLAAGARHEQFF TGTGCCAGCAGCTTGGCGGCGGGGGCGCGTCATGAGCAGTTCTTC
TRBJ2-3 - TRBD2 TRBV5-1 CASSQISGSTDTQYF TGCGCCAGCAGCCAAATTAGCGGGAGCACAGATACGCAGTATTTT
TRBJ2-1 - TRBD2 TRBV24-1 CATSDVAGAPYNEQFF TGTGCCACCAGTGATGTAGCGGGAGCCCCGTACAATGAGCAGTTCTTC
TRBJ1-4 once - TRBV5-1 CASSLGRLGEKLFF TGCGCCAGCAGCTTGGGTAGGCTCGGGGAAAAACTGTTTTTT
TRBJ1-2 - - TRBV4-1 CASSPDRNNYGYTF TGCGCCAGCAGCCCGGACCGGAACAACTATGGCTACACCTTC
TRBJ2-3 few TRBD1 TRBV5-5 CASSFHRGHRADTQYF TGTGCCAGCAGCTTCCACAGGGGGCATCGGGCAGATACGCAGTATTTT
TRBJ2-6 few - TRBV4-3 CASSRGGFSGANVLTF TGCGCCAGCAGCAGGGGGGGGTTCTCTGGGGCCAACGTCCTGACTTTC
TRBJ2-1 few TRBD2 TRBV20-1 CSASLAGYNEQFF TGCAGTGCTAGTCTAGCGGGTTACAATGAGCAGTTCTTC
TRBJ2-5 - - TRBV11-2 CASSLDRVRETQYF TGTGCCAGCAGCTTAGACAGGGTACGGGAGACCCAGTACTTC
TRBJ2-3 few TRBD2 TRBV28 CASSRSGRAADTQYF TGTGCCAGCAGCCGTAGCGGGAGGGCCGCAGATACGCAGTATTTT
TRBJ1-4 - - TRBV18 CASSPDRSNEKLFF TGTGCCAGCTCACCCGACCGCTCGAATGAAAAACTGTTTTTT
TRBJ1-4 few TRBD1 TRBV27 CASSLVRDRGEKLFF TGTGCCAGCAGTCTGGTACGGGACAGGGGAGAAAAACTGTTTTTT
TRBJ2-3 - - TRBV7-2 CASSLSQGGWSTDTQYF TGTGCCAGCAGCTTAAGCCAGGGCGGGTGGAGCACAGATACGCAGTATTTT
TRBJ1-2 - TRBD1 TRBV7-8 CASSPNPDRGLSGYTF TGTGCCAGCAGCCCAAACCCCGACAGGGGGCTAAGTGGCTACACCTTC
TRBJ2-2 few TRBD2 TRBV20-1 CSARDQRGGTGELFF TGCAGTGCTAGAGATCAGCGGGGGGGCACCGGGGAGCTGTTTTTT
TRBJ2-3 - - TRBV27 CASSSNFDTQYF TGTGCCAGCAGTTCGAACTTTGATACGCAGTATTTT
TRBJ2-7 many - TRBV27 CARRYEQYF TGTGCCAGGCGCTACGAGCAGTACTTC
TRBJ2-5 - TRBD1 TRBV10-2 CASSDRKMDRGLAETQYF TGCGCCAGCAGTGACAGGAAAATGGACAGGGGGCTAGCAGAGACCCAGTACTTC
TRBJ1-2 few TRBD1 TRBV28 CASSSGQFGYTF TGTGCCAGCAGCTCGGGACAGTTTGGCTACACCTTC
TRBJ2-1 many - TRBV24-1 CATSDGEQFF TGTGCCACCAGTGATGGTGAGCAGTTCTTC
TRBJ2-3 few - TRBV29-1 CSVDGTRAPSTDTQYF TGCAGCGTTGATGGAACGAGGGCCCCTAGCACAGATACGCAGTATTTT
TRBJ1-6 many - TRBV4-2 CASSRKGRYSPLHF TGTGCCAGCAGCCGAAAGGGGCGATATTCACCCCTCCACTTT
TRBJ2-7 few - TRBV28 CASSWGSGPFYEQYF TGTGCCAGCAGTTGGGGGTCAGGACCCTTCTACGAGCAGTACTTC
TRBJ1-1 many - TRBV20-1 CSAKSGAMNTEAFF TGCAGTGCCAAAAGCGGGGCAATGAACACTGAAGCTTTCTTT
TRBJ1-1 few - TRBV11-1 CASSLARGQLNTEAFF TGTGCCAGCAGCTTAGCAAGGGGACAACTGAACACTGAAGCTTTCTTT
TRBJ2-5 - TRBD2 TRBV12-3/TRBV12-4 CASSFGGRRSKARDPQYF TGTGCCAGCAGTTTTGGCGGGAGGCGCAGCAAGGCAAGAGATCCCCAGTACTTC
TRBJ1-2 - - TRBV11-3 CASSLGSRAYTF TGTGCCAGCAGCTTAGGGAGCAGGGCCTACACCTTC